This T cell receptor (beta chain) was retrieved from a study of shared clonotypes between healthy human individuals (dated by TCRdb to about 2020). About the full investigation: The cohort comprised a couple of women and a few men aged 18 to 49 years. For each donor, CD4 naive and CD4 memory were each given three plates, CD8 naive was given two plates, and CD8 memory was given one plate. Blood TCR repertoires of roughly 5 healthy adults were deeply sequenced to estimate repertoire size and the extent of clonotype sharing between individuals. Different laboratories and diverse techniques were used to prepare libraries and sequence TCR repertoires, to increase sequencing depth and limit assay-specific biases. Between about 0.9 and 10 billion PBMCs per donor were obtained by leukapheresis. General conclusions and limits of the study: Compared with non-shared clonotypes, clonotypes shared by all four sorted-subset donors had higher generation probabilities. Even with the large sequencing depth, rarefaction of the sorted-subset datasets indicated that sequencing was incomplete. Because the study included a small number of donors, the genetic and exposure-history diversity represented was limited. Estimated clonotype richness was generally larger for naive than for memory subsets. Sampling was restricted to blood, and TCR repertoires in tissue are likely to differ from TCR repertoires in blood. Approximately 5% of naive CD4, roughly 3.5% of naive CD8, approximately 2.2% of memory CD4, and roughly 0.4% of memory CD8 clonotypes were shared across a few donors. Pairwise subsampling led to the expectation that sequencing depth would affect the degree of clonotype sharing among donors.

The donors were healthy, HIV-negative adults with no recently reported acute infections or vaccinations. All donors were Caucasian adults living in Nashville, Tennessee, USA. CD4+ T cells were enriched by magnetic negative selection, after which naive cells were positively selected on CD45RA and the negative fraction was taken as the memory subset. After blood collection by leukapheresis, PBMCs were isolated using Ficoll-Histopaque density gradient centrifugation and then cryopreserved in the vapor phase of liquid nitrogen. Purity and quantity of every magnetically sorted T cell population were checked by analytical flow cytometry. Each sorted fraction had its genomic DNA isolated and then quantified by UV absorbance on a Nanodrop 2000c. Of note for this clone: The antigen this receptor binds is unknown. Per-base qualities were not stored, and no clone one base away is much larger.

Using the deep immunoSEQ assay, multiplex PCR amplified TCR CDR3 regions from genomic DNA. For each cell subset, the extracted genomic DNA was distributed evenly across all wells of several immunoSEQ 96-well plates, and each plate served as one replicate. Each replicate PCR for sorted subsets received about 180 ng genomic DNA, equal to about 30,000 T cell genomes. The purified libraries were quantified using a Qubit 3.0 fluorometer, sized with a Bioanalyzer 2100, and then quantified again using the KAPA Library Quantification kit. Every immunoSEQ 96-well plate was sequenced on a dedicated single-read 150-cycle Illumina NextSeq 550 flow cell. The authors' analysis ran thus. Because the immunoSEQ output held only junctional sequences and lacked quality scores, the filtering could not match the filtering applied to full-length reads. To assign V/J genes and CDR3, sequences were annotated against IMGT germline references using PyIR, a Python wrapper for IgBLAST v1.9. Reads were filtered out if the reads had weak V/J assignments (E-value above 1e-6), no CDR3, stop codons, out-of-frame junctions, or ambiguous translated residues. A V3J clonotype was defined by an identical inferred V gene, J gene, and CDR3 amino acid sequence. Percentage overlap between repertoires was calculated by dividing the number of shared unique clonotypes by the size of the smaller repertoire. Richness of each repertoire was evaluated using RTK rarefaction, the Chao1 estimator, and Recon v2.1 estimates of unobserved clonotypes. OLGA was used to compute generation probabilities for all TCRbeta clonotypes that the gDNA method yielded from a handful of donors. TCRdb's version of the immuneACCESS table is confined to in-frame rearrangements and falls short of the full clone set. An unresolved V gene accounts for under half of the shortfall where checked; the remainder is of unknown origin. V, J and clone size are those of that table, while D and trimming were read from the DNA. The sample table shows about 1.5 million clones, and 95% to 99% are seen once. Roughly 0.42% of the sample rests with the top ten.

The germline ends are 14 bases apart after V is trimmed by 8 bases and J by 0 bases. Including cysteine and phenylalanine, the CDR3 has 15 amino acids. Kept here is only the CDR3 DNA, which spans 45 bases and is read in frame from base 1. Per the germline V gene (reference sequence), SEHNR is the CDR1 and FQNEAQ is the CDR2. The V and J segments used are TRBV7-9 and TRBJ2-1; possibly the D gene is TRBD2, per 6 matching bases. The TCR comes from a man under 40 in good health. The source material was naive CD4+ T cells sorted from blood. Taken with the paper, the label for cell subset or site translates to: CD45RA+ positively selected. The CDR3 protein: CASGSTGSSYNEQFF. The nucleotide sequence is TGTGCCAGCGGATCTACCGGGAGCTCCTACAATGAGCAGTTCTTC.